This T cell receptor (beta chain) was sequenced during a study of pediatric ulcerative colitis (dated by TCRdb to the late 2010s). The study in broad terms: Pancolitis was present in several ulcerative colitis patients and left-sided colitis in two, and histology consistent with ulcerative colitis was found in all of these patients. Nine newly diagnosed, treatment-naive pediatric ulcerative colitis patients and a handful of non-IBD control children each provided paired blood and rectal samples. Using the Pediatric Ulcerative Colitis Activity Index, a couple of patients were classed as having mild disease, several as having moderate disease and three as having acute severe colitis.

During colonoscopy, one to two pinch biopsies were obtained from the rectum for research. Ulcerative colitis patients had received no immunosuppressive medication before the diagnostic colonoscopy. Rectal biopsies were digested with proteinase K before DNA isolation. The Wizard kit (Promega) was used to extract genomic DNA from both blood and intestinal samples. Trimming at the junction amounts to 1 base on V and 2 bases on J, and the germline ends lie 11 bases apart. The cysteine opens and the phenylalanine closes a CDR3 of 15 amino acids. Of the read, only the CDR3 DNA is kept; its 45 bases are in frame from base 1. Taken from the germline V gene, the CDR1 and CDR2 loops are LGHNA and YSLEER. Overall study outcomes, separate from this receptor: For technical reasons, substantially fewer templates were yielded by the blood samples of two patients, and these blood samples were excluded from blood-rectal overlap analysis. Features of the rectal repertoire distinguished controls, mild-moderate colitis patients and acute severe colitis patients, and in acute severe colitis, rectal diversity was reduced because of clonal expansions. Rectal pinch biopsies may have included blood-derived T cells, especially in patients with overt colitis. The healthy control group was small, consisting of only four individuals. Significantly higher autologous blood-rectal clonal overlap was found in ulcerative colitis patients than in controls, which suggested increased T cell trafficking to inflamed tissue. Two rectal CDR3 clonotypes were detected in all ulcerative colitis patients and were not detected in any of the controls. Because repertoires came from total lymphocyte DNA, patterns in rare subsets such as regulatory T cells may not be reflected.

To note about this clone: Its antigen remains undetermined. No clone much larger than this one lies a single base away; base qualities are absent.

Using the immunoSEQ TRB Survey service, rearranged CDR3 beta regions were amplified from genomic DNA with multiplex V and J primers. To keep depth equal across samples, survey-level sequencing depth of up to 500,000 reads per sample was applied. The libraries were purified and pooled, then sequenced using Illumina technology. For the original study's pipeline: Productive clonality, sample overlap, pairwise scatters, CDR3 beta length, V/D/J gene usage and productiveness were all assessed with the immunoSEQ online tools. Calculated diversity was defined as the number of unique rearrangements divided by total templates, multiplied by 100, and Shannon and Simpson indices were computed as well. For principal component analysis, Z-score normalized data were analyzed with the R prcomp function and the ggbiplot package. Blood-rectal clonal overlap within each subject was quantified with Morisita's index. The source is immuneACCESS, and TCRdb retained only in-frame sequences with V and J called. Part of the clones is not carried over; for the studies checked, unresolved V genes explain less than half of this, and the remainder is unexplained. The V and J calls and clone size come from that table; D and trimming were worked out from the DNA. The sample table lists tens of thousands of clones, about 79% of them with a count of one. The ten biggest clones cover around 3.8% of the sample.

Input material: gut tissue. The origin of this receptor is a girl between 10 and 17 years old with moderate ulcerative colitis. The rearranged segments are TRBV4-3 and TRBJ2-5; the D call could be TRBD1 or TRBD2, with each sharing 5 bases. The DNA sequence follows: TGCGCCAGCAGCCAAGGGGGACGCCCTCAAGAGACCCAGTACTTC. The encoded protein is CASSQGGRPQETQYF.